This TCR beta chain was recorded in a study of T cell responses to AZD1222 COVID-19 vaccine. The study, taken as a whole, reports: Epitopes outside B.1.351 and B.1.1.7 mutated regions reportedly drew nearly half of spike TCRs. Seropositivity was recorded at baseline in only a handful of AZD1222 recipients. Donors in the cohort were predominantly white British and more often female, and clonal diversity was possibly underestimated.

A note on this clone: Its antigen remains unknown.

Sequencing used immunoSEQ multiplex PCR; TCRdb keeps in-frame clones, though not all of them. The repertoire has approximately 140,000 clones, around 83% of them found once; the top ten carry about 4%. Germline values: CDR1 SEHNR, CDR2 FQNEAQ (reference sequence). Trimming took off 2 bases at V and 8 bases at J, with 13 bases between the two ends. CDR3 length: 14 amino acids. This clonotype was obtained from an adult in good health. The rearrangement uses TRBV7-9 and TRBJ1-3; possible D gene TRBD1, 5 bases. The sample was peripheral blood, taken on day 0 of MenACWY control vaccination. The CDR3 DNA reads as TGTGCCAGCAGCTTACGGGGCAGGCCGGACACCATATATTTT. Translating gives CASSLRGRPDTIYF. Complete variable domain (other parts from reference TRBV7-9 and TRBJ1-3): DTGVSQNPRHKITKRGQNVTFRCDPISEHNRLYWYRQTLGQGPEFLTYFQNEAQLEKSRLLSDRFSAERPKGSFSTLEIQRTEQGDSAMYLCASSLRGRPDTIYFGEGSWLTVV.